This TCR beta chain was obtained from a study of early T cells in non-severe SARS-CoV-2 infection. The wider study: Chains from this unsorted whole-blood bulk RNA could not be paired. Study-wide points: Missing private and CD4 specificities, VDJdb matching favored anti-spike CD8 responses.

Turning to this clonotype: The antigen is undetermined.

Individual cDNA molecules were tagged with unique molecular identifiers, the study reported. MiXCR, run by TCRdb on the 5' RACE reads, gives a single entry per CDR3 protein. The sample lists tens of thousands of distinct CDR3 sequences, 4.7% occurring once. This CDR3 spans 13 amino acids. Trimming cost V 2 bases and J 4 bases, with 7 bases left between them. The germline V gene encodes CDR1 SGHNT and CDR2 YENEEA. The TCR comes from an adult who was a healthcare worker with PCR-confirmed SARS-CoV-2 infection or an uninfected control (not recorded which). Sequencing used whole blood. The chain couples TRBV11-3 to TRBJ2-3; D ambiguous. CDR3 region: CASSLTFSDTQYF. CDR3 DNA: TGTGCCAGCAGCTTAACCTTCTCAGATACGCAGTATTTT.